Listed here are 28 T cell receptor beta chains from one sample, sequenced in a study of molecular identifiers for immune sequencing clone quantification. TCRdb re-analysed the PCR reads in MiXCR, keeping a single row per CDR3 protein. Here the sample spans tens of thousands of distinct CDR3 sequences, roughly a third being singletons. The specimen sequenced was naive CD8+ T cells from blood, with Jurkat cell RNA spiked in. Subset of the sample: FACS-sorted CD8+CD4-CCR7+CD45RA+ naive T cells. The receptors derive from a human donor in good health. Some libraries in this study had Jurkat cell RNA spiked in.

This clonotype was observed a few times. The rearrangement joins TRBV12-3 or TRBV12-4 to TRBJ2-2; perhaps TRBD2 as D (6 bases). V was pared by 2 bases and J by 0 bases, with 7 bases between. This CDR3 contains 15 residues. The CDR3 region has the DNA TGTGCCAGCAGTTTATCTAGCGCGAACACCGGGGAGCTGTTTTTT. Amino acid sequence: CASSLSSANTGELFF.

Only one count was recorded for this clonotype. The chain recombines TRBV4-1 with TRBJ2-7; weak D call: TRBD2 (7 bases). In germline, CDR1 is MGHRA, CDR2 YSYEKL. This CDR3 has 17 amino acids. V lost 7 bases and J 5 bases, leaving 27 bases between the germline ends. CDR3 DNA sequence: TGCGCCAGCACCCACTCGTTCGCGGGAGTAGGACAGAACGAGCAGTACTTC. It codes for CASTHSFAGVGQNEQYF.

This clonotype was counted a single time. A much larger clonotype is one base distant, so this may be a read error. This rearrangement joins TRBV24-1 to TRBJ2-1; tentative D call: TRBD1 (6 bases). CDR1 and CDR2 (germline): KGHDR, SFDVKD. The length of the CDR3 is 14 residues. The DNA for the CDR3 is TGTGCCACCAGTGATTCGCTAAGGGACAATGAGCAGTCCTTC. Encoded protein: CATSDSLRDNEQSF.

The V call is TRBV28, the J call TRBJ2-7; D is uncertain. This CDR3 comprises 14 residues. Germline V CDR1 and CDR2: MDHEN, SYDVKM. The V end was cut by 3 bases, the J end by 2 bases, with 11 bases between. Written as DNA, the CDR3 is TGTGCCAGCAGTTTCAGCCTAGGTACCTACGAGCAGTACTTC. Residues: CASSFSLGTYEQYF.

This clonotype was seen a handful of times. The chain uses TRBV12-3 or TRBV12-4 and TRBJ1-3, with 7 positions matching TRBD1. The CDR3 covers 17 residues. Unmatched junction bases numbered 14, after V lost 7 bases and J lost 2 bases. The CDR3 region has the DNA TGTGCCAGCACTCCGGCTGTGGGGACAGACCCTGGAAACACCATATATTTT. The encoded protein is CASTPAVGTDPGNTIYF.

V usage is TRBV7-9 and J usage is TRBJ2-5, with no clear D. CDR1 and CDR2 (germline): SEHNR, FQNEAQ (reference sequence). There are 14 residues in the CDR3. Trimming removed 1 base at V and 4 bases at J, with 10 bases between. CDR3 in DNA: TGTGCCAGCAGCTTAGTCTTCGGGTTAGAGACCCAGTACTTC. Amino acid sequence: CASSLVFGLETQYF.

A note on this clonotype: One base away lies a much larger clone, so this may be a sequencing read error. CDR3 coding DNA: TGTGCCAGCAGGCCGGGACCCCTGGGGTACGAGCAGTACTTC. This sequence encodes CASRPGPLGYEQYF. The chain has TRBV28 and TRBJ2-7; the D call may be TRBD1 or TRBD2 (5 bases each). V dropped 6 bases and J dropped 4 bases, with 16 bases sitting between them. Germline V gene lookup returns CDR1 MDHEN and CDR2 SYDVKM. The CDR3 is 14 residues long.

The chain carries TRBV25-1 and TRBJ1-1; TRBD1 matches at 7 bases. There are 13 residues in the CDR3. In germline, CDR1 is MGHDK, CDR2 SYGVNS. V shed 4 bases, J shed 4 bases, and the junction held 3 bases outside the gene matches. Here the CDR3 reads CASSANRGTEAFF. CDR3 bases: TGTGCCAGCAGTGCAAACAGGGGCACTGAAGCTTTCTTT. Filled out from reference TRBV25-1 and TRBJ1-1, the complete variable domain reads EADIYQTPRYLVIGTGKKITLECSQTMGHDKMYWYQQDPGMELHLIHYSYGVNSTEKGDLSSESTVSRIRTEHFPLTLESARPSHTSQYLCASSANRGTEAFFGQGTRLTVV.

The table lists this clonotype with a few counts. The chain has TRBV21-1 and TRBJ2-7; whether TRBD2, the table's D call, matches the DNA was not checked. TRBV21-1 is designated a pseudogene. This CDR3 is 20 amino acids long. CDR3 bases: TGTGCCAGCAGCACCTGGCGGGGGACTAGCGGGATCCTCCCGGGGTACGAGCAGTACTTC. Translation: CASSTWRGTSGILPGYEQYF.

For this clonotype: Given a much more abundant clone one base away, this may be a read error. The rearrangement joins TRBV5-5 to TRBJ2-7; possible D gene TRBD2, 6 bases. The CDR3 is 14 amino acids. Germline V gene data show CDR1 as SGHKS and CDR2 as YYEKEE (reference sequence). CDR3 protein: CACSLRPGSYEQYF. CDR3 DNA: TGTGCCTGCAGCTTACGACCCGGGAGCTACGAGCAGTACTTC.

This clonotype was seen at least ten times. The CDR3 DNA reads as TGTGCCACCAGTGAGGGATCGTCCAATCAGCCCCAGCATTTT. Translating it yields CATSEGSSNQPQHF. The chain links TRBV24-1 to TRBJ1-5; D is unclear. The CDR3 extends over 14 amino acids. V was shortened by 4 bases and J by 3 bases, with 9 bases between the two germline ends. CDR1 is KGHDR, CDR2 SFDVKD, per germline.

As for this clonotype: This may come from a read error, since a much larger clone is one base off. V usage is TRBV7-9 and J usage is TRBJ1-1, with D uncertain. The CDR3 is 11 amino acids. The germline CDR1 and CDR2 sequences are SEHNR and FQNEAQ (reference sequence). V lost 1 base to trimming and J lost 7 bases, with 4 bases between them. In DNA, the CDR3 is TGTGCCAGCAGCTTAGGGCTTGAAGCTTTCTTT. Amino acid sequence: CASSLGLEAFF. The full variable domain, with the rest looked up from reference TRBV7-9 and TRBJ1-1, is DTGVSQNPRHKITKRGQNVTFRCDPISEHNRLYWYRQTLGQGPEFLTYFQNEAQLEKSRLLSDRFSAERPKGSFSTLEIQRTEQGDSAMYLCASSLGLEAFFGQGTRLTVV.

The rearrangement links TRBV9 to TRBJ2-3; TRBD1 aligns across 8 bases. CDR1 and CDR2 from the germline V gene are SGDLS and YYNGEE. J lost 4 bases, V lost 4 bases, and 8 bases had no gene match. The CDR3 is 15 amino acids. CDR3 sequence (DNA): TGTGCCAGCAGCCTGTGGACAGGGCGGGCAGATACGCAGTATTTT. Amino acid sequence: CASSLWTGRADTQYF. The variable domain in full, completed from reference TRBV9 and TRBJ2-3, reads DSGVTQTPKHLITATGQRVTLRCSPRSGDLSVYWYQQSLDQGLQFLIQYYNGEERAKGNILERFSAQQFPDLHSELNLSSLELGDSALYFCASSLWTGRADTQYFGPGTRLTVL.

The chain has TRBV4-3 and TRBJ2-1, with TRBD2 matching over 12 bases. CDR1 and CDR2 from the germline V gene are LGHNA and YSLEER. The trim removed 0 bases at V and 6 bases at J, leaving 6 bases unmatched. This CDR3 spans 17 amino acids. The CDR3, as DNA: TGCGCCAGCAGCCAAGACCCCGCTAGCGGGAGGGGCAATGAGCAGTTCTTC. Protein product: CASSQDPASGRGNEQFF.

Turning to this clonotype: This may be a read error: a much more frequent sequence differs by one nucleotide. J is TRBJ2-7 and V is TRBV20-1; D is uncertain. Germline V CDR1 and CDR2: DFQATT, SNEGSKA (reference sequence). CDR3 size: 13 residues. Trimming removed 1 base at V and 2 bases at J, with 9 bases between. CDR3 sequence: CSARGDSTYEQYF. For the CDR3, the DNA is TGCAGTGCTAGAGGGGATAGCACCTACGAGCAGTACTTC.

The table lists this clonotype with many counts. The V call is TRBV12-3 or TRBV12-4, the J call TRBJ2-7; maybe TRBD1 (5 bases). Trimming stripped 10 bases from V and 3 bases from J, with 13 bases between. This CDR3 has 12 residues. CDR3 DNA sequence: TGTGCCACCCAGTCCCAGGGCTACGAGCAGTACTTC. It translates to CATQSQGYEQYF.

This clonotype was observed a handful of times. The chain has TRBV28 and TRBJ2-1, with D possibly being TRBD2 (6 bases). Trimming pared 2 bases from V and 4 bases from J, leaving 9 bases between. CDR3 size: 14 residues. The germline gives CDR1 MDHEN, CDR2 SYDVKM. In DNA form, the CDR3 reads TGTGCCAGCAGTTTACGGGACTGGTACAATGAGCAGTTCTTC. Encoded protein: CASSLRDWYNEQFF.

The J gene is TRBJ2-5, the V gene TRBV6-5; D could derive from TRBD1 or TRBD2 (5 bases each). CDR1 is MNHEY, CDR2 SVGAGI, per germline. V lost 2 bases, J lost 7 bases, and 5 bases lay in between. The CDR3 length is 11 residues. The chain's CDR3 is CASSYGGTQYF. CDR3 in DNA: TGTGCCAGCAGTTACGGGGGGACCCAGTACTTC.

Notes on this clonotype: A far larger clone is just one base off, so this is likely a read error. This CDR3 fails to terminate in the conserved phenylalanine or tryptophan, so it likely reflects a read error. The genes are TRBV28 and TRBJ2-7; weak D call: TRBD2 (5 bases). CDR1 MDHEN and CDR2 SYDVKM come from the germline V gene. Trimming pared 5 bases from V and 7 bases from J, leaving 9 bases between. CDR3 length equals 11 residues. CDR3 nucleotide sequence: TGTGCCAGCAGTCCTCCGGGGGAGCAGTACTAC. It is translated as CASSPPGEQYY.

This chain links TRBV4-1 with TRBJ2-7; 10 nucleotides match TRBD2. V lost 0 bases and J lost 6; bases outside the gene matches: 5. Germline CDR1 reads MGHRA; CDR2 reads YSYEKL. The CDR3 has 15 residues. CDR3 sequence reads: CASSQDPLAGVEQYF. For the CDR3, the DNA is TGCGCCAGCAGCCAAGATCCGCTAGCGGGAGTCGAGCAGTACTTC.

The genes are TRBV11-2 and TRBJ2-1; possible D gene TRBD2, 5 bases. CDR1 and CDR2 (germline): SGHAT, FQNNGV. The CDR3 covers 17 residues. V lost 1 base to trimming and J lost 4 bases, with 17 bases between them. The CDR3 nucleotides are TGTGCCAGCAGCTTAGCCCGCCTGGCGGTAGCGTACAATGAGCAGTTCTTC. It translates to CASSLARLAVAYNEQFF.

CDR3 sequence reads: CATASSVLKMLGENNEQFF. The CDR3 DNA is TGTGCCACCGCGAGTTCGGTTTTAAAAATGTTAGGGGAAAACAATGAGCAGTTCTTC. The J gene is TRBJ2-1, the V gene TRBV24-1; tentatively, D is TRBD1 (5 bases). Trimming stripped 9 bases from V and 5 bases from J, with 31 bases between. This CDR3 has 19 residues. The V gene's germline CDR1 is KGHDR and CDR2 SFDVKD.

This clonotype showed up just a few times. This chain uses TRBV9 with TRBJ2-7; D ambiguous. V lost 3 bases, J lost 3 bases, and 19 bases lay in between. The CDR3 runs to 16 residues. Per the germline V gene, CDR1 is SGDLS and CDR2 is YYNGEE. CDR3 sequence reads: CASSAQPWQDRYEQYF. For the CDR3, the DNA is TGTGCCAGCAGCGCACAACCGTGGCAGGATCGCTACGAGCAGTACTTC.

This clonotype has a count of ten or more. The chain links TRBV5-6 to TRBJ2-7, with 7 bases that match TRBD2. The J segment lost 4 bases and the V segment lost 0 bases, leaving 1 base of the junction unmatched. The length of the CDR3 is 13 residues. Germline V gene data show CDR1 as SGHDT and CDR2 as YYEEEE. The CDR3 DNA sequence: TGTGCCAGCAGCTTGGGGGGAGGGTACGAGCAGTACTTC. As protein: CASSLGGGYEQYF. Supplemented by reference TRBV5-6 and TRBJ2-7, the full variable domain reads DAGVTQSPTHLIKTRGQQVTLRCSPKSGHDTVSWYQQALGQGPQFIFQYYEEEERQRGNFPDRFSGHQFPNYSSELNVNALLLGDSALYLCASSLGGGYEQYFGPGTRLTVT.

This clonotype was counted a few times. The V gene is TRBV9, the J gene TRBJ2-3; 13 bases map to TRBD2. V trimming: 3 bases; J trimming: 6 bases; junction bases outside the gene matches: 10. In germline, CDR1 is SGDLS, CDR2 YYNGEE. There are 17 residues in the CDR3. The chain's CDR3 is CASSEGGLAGVSDTQYF. For the CDR3, the DNA is TGTGCCAGCAGCGAGGGAGGACTAGCGGGAGTCAGTGATACGCAGTATTTT.

This clonotype was detected once. This may arise from a read error, as a much more abundant clone is one base away. This chain joins TRBV9 and TRBJ2-3; D is unresolved. There are 14 residues in the CDR3. With 4 bases removed from V and 1 base from J, the gap between germline ends came to 10 bases. Germline V gives CDR1 SGDLS, CDR2 YYNGEE. Here the CDR3 DNA reads TGTGCCAGCAGCCTGATCGGGCGCACAGATACGCAGTATTTT. This sequence encodes CASSLIGRTDTQYF.

This clonotype was counted only a few times. The chain has TRBV20-1 and TRBJ2-1; weak D call: TRBD1 (5 bases). The V and J ends lost 0 bases and 15 bases respectively, with 21 bases between them. The germline CDR1 and CDR2 sequences are DFQATT and SNEGSKA (reference sequence). This CDR3 has 14 amino acids. CDR3: CSARDSRTPLDPFF. Written as DNA, the CDR3 is TGCAGTGCTAGAGATAGTCGGACACCTCTGGATCCGTTCTTC.

This clonotype was recorded once. Since the CDR3 does not end with the conserved phenylalanine or tryptophan, this likely comes from a read error. The CDR3 coding sequence is TGTGCCAGCAGCTTAGGACCAGGACTTGACGAGCAGTACATC. Amino acid sequence: CASSLGPGLDEQYI. This chain joins TRBV11-3 and TRBJ2-7; a possible D gene is TRBD2 (5 bases). CDR1 and CDR2 (germline): SGHNT, YENEEA. This CDR3 region has 14 residues. Trimming took 1 base from V and 5 from J, leaving 12 bases between them.